The 28 T cell receptor beta chains in this list originate from one sample, sequenced in a study of OX40 agonist ivuxolimab in advanced cancers. Using immunoSEQ multiplex PCR, the repertoire was profiled, and TCRdb retains in-frame clones only, with some absent. The table records tens of thousands of clones, about 87% of them present only once. The sample consisted of CD4+ or CD8+ T cells sorted from blood, taken in a trial of the OX40 agonist ivuxolimab. These TCRs come from an adult with an advanced solid tumor such as melanoma, head and neck, liver or kidney cancer.

A note on this clone: The identical CDR3 is also encoded by other nucleotide sequences in the sample. This sequence joins TRBV5-1 and TRBJ1-1; D possibly corresponds to TRBD1 (5 bases). Germline-derived CDR1 and CDR2 are SGHRS and YFSETQ. The CDR3 spans 14 residues. V dropped 0 bases and J dropped 2 bases, with 8 bases sitting between them. The CDR3 loop is CASSLGGGNTEAFF. The CDR3 DNA reads as TGCGCCAGCAGCTTGGGTGGGGGAAACACTGAAGCTTTCTTT.

The gene calls are TRBV7-2 and TRBJ2-7, with 10 nucleotides matching TRBD2. The ends lost 5 bases at V and 2 bases at J; junction bases unmatched: 6. The length of the CDR3 is 15 residues. Per the germline V gene, CDR1 is SGHTA and CDR2 is FQGNSA. The CDR3 here is CASSLPSGGPYEQYF. CDR3 in DNA: TGTGCCAGCAGCCTCCCTAGCGGGGGTCCCTACGAGCAGTACTTC.

The chain carries TRBV9 and TRBJ1-3; the match to TRBD1 covers 7 bases. Per the germline V gene, CDR1 is SGDLS and CDR2 is YYNGEE. This CDR3 region has 15 residues. With 4 bases clipped from V and 0 bases from J, the junction kept 4 bases outside the gene matches. CDR3 sequence: CASSPTGNSGNTIYF. The CDR3, as DNA: TGTGCCAGCAGCCCGACAGGGAACTCTGGAAACACCATATATTTT.

A few counts support this clone. The V gene is TRBV19, the J gene TRBJ2-7, with 7 nucleotides matching TRBD1. Germline V gene lookup returns CDR1 LNHDA and CDR2 SQIVND (reference sequence). Trimming took 4 bases from V and 4 from J; bases not matched to a gene: 13. This CDR3 has 16 amino acids. The CDR3 sequence: CASSRDSGPGGYEQYF. The DNA for the CDR3 is TGTGCCAGTAGTAGAGACTCGGGACCAGGGGGTTACGAGCAGTACTTC.

The rearrangement uses TRBV12-5 and TRBJ2-3; D not certain. Germline loops: CDR1 LGHNT, CDR2 FRNRAP. The CDR3 covers 12 residues. Trimming removed 2 bases at V and 2 bases at J, with 2 bases between. CDR3 loop: CASGLLTDTQYF. The CDR3 bases are TGTGCTAGTGGTTTGCTCACAGATACGCAGTATTTT.

This rearrangement joins TRBV15 to TRBJ2-7; 8 bases agree with TRBD2. Germline V gene data show CDR1 as LNHNV and CDR2 as YYDKDF (reference sequence). The V segment lost 4 bases and the J segment 7 bases; nucleotides outside the gene matches: 6. CDR3 length: 13 residues. The CDR3 is CATSTVPGGEQYF. The CDR3 nucleotides are TGTGCCACCAGCACGGTGCCGGGAGGGGAGCAGTACTTC.

The rearrangement joins TRBV28 to TRBJ1-2; 7 positions match TRBD1. This CDR3 is built from 15 residues. The germline gives CDR1 MDHEN, CDR2 SYDVKM. The CDR3 bases are TGTGCAACGGGTATAGGGGACAGCCCCGTCTATGGCTACACCTTC. This gives the protein CATGIGDSPVYGYTF.

The genes are TRBV6-6 and TRBJ2-6; D perhaps matches TRBD1 (6 bases). V was shortened by 8 bases and J by 4 bases, with 12 bases between the two germline ends. Looked up from germline, CDR1 is MNHNY and CDR2 is SVGAGI (reference sequence). This CDR3 region has 14 residues. CDR3 protein: CASAQGSGANVLTF. CDR3 DNA sequence: TGTGCCAGCGCGCAGGGGAGCGGGGCCAACGTCCTGACTTTC.

The CDR3 nucleotides are TGTGCTAGTGGTTTGGAGGGACTAGTGGAGACCCAGTACTTC. Amino acids: CASGLEGLVETQYF. The chain is built from TRBV12-5 and TRBJ2-5, with 8 bases lining up with TRBD2. Per germline, CDR1 LGHNT and CDR2 FRNRAP. This CDR3 is built from 14 residues. The V segment lost 1 base and the J segment 5 bases; nucleotides outside the gene matches: 3.

The chain uses TRBV4-2 and TRBJ1-6, with TRBD1 matching over 7 bases. Losses at the gene ends were 1 base for V and 2 bases for J; bases not matched to a gene: 2. CDR1 and CDR2 (germline): LGHNA, YNFKEQ. The CDR3 is made up of 16 amino acids. The CDR3 reads CASSQGGTAYNSPLHF. The CDR3 bases are TGTGCCAGCAGCCAAGGAGGGACAGCCTATAATTCACCCCTCCACTTT.

The chain recombines TRBV6-6 with TRBJ2-1, with D possibly TRBD2 on 6 matching bases. V was cut by 7 bases and J by 12 bases, with 13 bases left in between. Germline V gene data show CDR1 as MNHNY and CDR2 as SVGAGI (reference sequence). The CDR3 has 11 amino acids. The CDR3 DNA is TGTGCCAGCAAAATGGAGGGAAGGCAGTTCTTC. Its protein product is CASKMEGRQFF.

The V gene is TRBV27, the J gene TRBJ2-7; TRBD1 agrees at 8 bases. This CDR3 is built from 16 residues. Germline-derived CDR1 and CDR2 are MNHEY and SMNVEV (reference sequence). The trim removed 6 bases at V and 5 bases at J, leaving 15 bases unmatched. CDR3 residues: CASRALIDRGRDEQYF. CDR3 DNA sequence: TGTGCCAGCAGGGCCCTTATCGACAGGGGTAGGGACGAGCAGTACTTC.

This clone has just a few counts. The chain is built from TRBV19 and TRBJ1-6; the D is unclear. The CDR3 runs 13 residues. Trimming pared 2 bases from V and 5 bases from J, leaving 4 bases between. Looked up from germline, CDR1 is LNHDA and CDR2 is SQIVND (reference sequence). CDR3 sequence reads: CASSILDNSPLHF. The DNA of the CDR3 is TGTGCCAGTAGTATACTAGATAATTCACCCCTCCACTTT.

The chain employs TRBV6-5 and TRBJ1-1, with D uncertain. V was clipped by 2 bases and J by 5 bases, with 9 bases between them. CDR1 is MNHEY, CDR2 SVGAGI, per germline. This CDR3 has 13 amino acids. CDR3 nucleotide sequence: TGTGCCAGCAGTTACCAGAGGGAGACTGAAGCTTTCTTT. Translation: CASSYQRETEAFF.

The chain is built from TRBV7-3 and TRBJ2-3; a possible D gene is TRBD1 (6 bases). This CDR3 is built from 16 residues. Trimming took off 2 bases at V and 1 base at J, with 13 bases between the two ends. Germline CDR1 and CDR2: SGHTA and FQGTGA. The CDR3: CASSLDTPGGTDTQYF. CDR3 nucleotide sequence: TGTGCCAGCAGCTTAGACACTCCAGGGGGCACAGATACGCAGTATTTT.

In its sample, this clone was seen once. This chain joins TRBV7-2 and TRBJ2-3; 12 nucleotides align to TRBD2. Germline CDR1 and CDR2: SGHTA and FQGNSA. This CDR3 comprises 18 residues. With 5 bases clipped from V and 0 bases from J, the junction kept 9 bases outside the gene matches. The CDR3 loop is CASSHPGLAGPSTDTQYF. Written as DNA, the CDR3 is TGTGCCAGCAGCCACCCAGGACTAGCGGGACCAAGCACAGATACGCAGTATTTT.

V and J are TRBV6-6 and TRBJ1-3, with TRBD1 matching over 8 bases. Trimming removed 6 bases from V and 0 bases from J; junction bases left unmatched: 4. There are 15 residues in the CDR3. Germline values: CDR1 MNHNY, CDR2 SVGAGI (reference sequence). The CDR3 loop reads CASRTGVYSGNTIYF. The CDR3 DNA reads TGTGCCAGCAGGACAGGGGTTTACTCTGGAAACACCATATATTTT.

The chain is built from TRBV27 and TRBJ2-2, with D hard to call. The CDR3 consists of 18 residues. The ends were cut back, 1 base at V and 3 bases at J, with 18 bases in the middle. Germline V lookup: CDR1 MNHEY, CDR2 SMNVEV (reference sequence). This CDR3 reads CASSLFTGPTFDTGELFF. The DNA of the CDR3 is TGTGCCAGCAGTTTATTCACCGGGCCTACTTTTGACACCGGGGAGCTGTTTTTT.

CDR3 DNA sequence: TGTGCCAGCAGTCCGACCTCGACAGGGGGGCAGGAAGCTTTCTTT. Encoded protein: CASSPTSTGGQEAFF. The rearrangement links TRBV28 to TRBJ1-1; 9 nucleotides match TRBD1. V gave up 5 bases and J gave up 8 bases; unmatched junction bases: 12. Germline CDR1 and CDR2: MDHEN and SYDVKM. The CDR3 has 15 residues.

This chain links TRBV30 with TRBJ1-6; 7 bases agree with TRBD1. V gave up 0 bases and J gave up 5 bases; unmatched junction bases: 4. Per germline, CDR1 GTSNPN and CDR2 SVGIG (reference sequence). CDR3 size: 15 residues. The CDR3 sequence is CAWSVPRGDNSPLHF. The CDR3 DNA is TGTGCCTGGAGTGTACCCAGGGGGGATAATTCACCCCTCCACTTT.

The DNA for the CDR3 is TGTGCCAGCAGTGGGTCAGACAGGGGGCGTACAGATACGCAGTATTTT. It codes for CASSGSDRGRTDTQYF. V gene TRBV28 combines with J gene TRBJ2-3; the match to TRBD1 covers 10 bases. This CDR3 has 16 amino acids. The trim removed 5 bases at V and 3 bases at J, leaving 8 bases unmatched. Germline CDR1 MDHEN, CDR2 SYDVKM.

This chain connects TRBV7-2 to TRBJ1-1, with D hard to call. The CDR3 totals 14 residues. Looked up from germline, CDR1 is SGHTA and CDR2 is FQGNSA. V lost 3 bases to trimming and J lost 1 base, with 9 bases between them. The chain's CDR3 is CASSLMTANTEAFF. In DNA, the CDR3 is TGTGCCAGCAGCTTGATGACGGCGAACACTGAAGCTTTCTTT.

The J gene is TRBJ2-2, the V gene TRBV4-2, with D maybe TRBD2 (5 bases). Trimming took off 0 bases at V and 1 base at J, with 12 bases between the two ends. Germline V gene data show CDR1 as LGHNA and CDR2 as YNFKEQ. The CDR3 has 17 residues. CDR3 nucleotides: TGTGCCAGCAGCCAAGATATGGGAGATTTGAACACCGGGGAGCTGTTTTTT. Amino acid sequence: CASSQDMGDLNTGELFF.

This clone was counted only a few times. The chain employs TRBV6-5 and TRBJ1-2; D is ambiguous. Trimming left V 8 bases short and J 3 bases short, with 7 bases between. The CDR3 length is 11 residues. The germline V gene has CDR1 MNHEY and CDR2 SVGAGI. DNA of the CDR3: TGTGCCAGCTTGACGGACTATGGCTACACCTTC. Residues: CASLTDYGYTF.

The chain joins TRBV11-2 to TRBJ1-1; D is unclear. Germline CDR1 SGHAT, CDR2 FQNNGV. With 3 bases removed from V and 2 bases from J, the gap between germline ends came to 13 bases. There are 15 residues in the CDR3. The CDR3 loop reads CASSFNGVGNTEAFF. For the CDR3, the DNA is TGTGCCAGCAGCTTTAACGGGGTGGGCAACACTGAAGCTTTCTTT.

The gene calls are TRBV30 and TRBJ2-7; the D is unclear. The CDR3 is made up of 13 amino acids. Per the germline V gene, CDR1 is GTSNPN and CDR2 is SVGIG (reference sequence). With 2 bases removed from V and 3 bases from J, the gap between germline ends came to 11 bases. The CDR3 region has the DNA TGTGCCTGGAGTCAGAGAGTCTTCTACGAGCAGTACTTC. Protein: CAWSQRVFYEQYF.

In the case of this clone: Other DNA sequences from this sample encode an identical CDR3 as well. The rearrangement joins TRBV2 to TRBJ1-2, with TRBD1 matching over 9 bases. Looked up from germline, CDR1 is SNHLY and CDR2 is FYNNEI. V was clipped by 6 bases and J by 3 bases; unmatched bases: 5. The CDR3 spans 14 residues. CDR3 amino acids: CASRLQGADYGYTF. The CDR3 DNA is TGTGCCAGCAGGCTACAGGGGGCGGACTATGGCTACACCTTC.

The chain combines TRBV19 with TRBJ2-2; 8 bases are a match to TRBD1. The CDR3 extends over 15 amino acids. After removal of 4 bases from V and 4 bases from J, the junction contained 5 bases not matched to a gene. Germline CDR1 and CDR2: LNHDA and SQIVND (reference sequence). CDR3 protein: CASSKPGGATGELFF. The CDR3 DNA sequence: TGTGCCAGTAGTAAGCCAGGGGGCGCCACCGGGGAGCTGTTTTTT.